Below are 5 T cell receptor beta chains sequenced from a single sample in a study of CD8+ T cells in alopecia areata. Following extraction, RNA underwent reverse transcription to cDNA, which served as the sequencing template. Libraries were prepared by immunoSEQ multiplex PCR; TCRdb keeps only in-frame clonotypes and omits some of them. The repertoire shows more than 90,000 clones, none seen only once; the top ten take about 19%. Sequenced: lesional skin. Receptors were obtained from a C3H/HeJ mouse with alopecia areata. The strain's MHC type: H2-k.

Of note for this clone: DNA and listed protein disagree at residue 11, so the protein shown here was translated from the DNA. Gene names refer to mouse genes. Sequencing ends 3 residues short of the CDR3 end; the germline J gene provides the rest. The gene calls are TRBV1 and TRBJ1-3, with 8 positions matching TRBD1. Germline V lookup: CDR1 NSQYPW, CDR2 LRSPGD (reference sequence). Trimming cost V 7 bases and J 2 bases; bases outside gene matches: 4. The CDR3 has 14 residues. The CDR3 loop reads CTCTPGQAGNTLYF. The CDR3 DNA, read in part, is TGCACCTGCACTCCGGGACAGGCTGGAAATACG.

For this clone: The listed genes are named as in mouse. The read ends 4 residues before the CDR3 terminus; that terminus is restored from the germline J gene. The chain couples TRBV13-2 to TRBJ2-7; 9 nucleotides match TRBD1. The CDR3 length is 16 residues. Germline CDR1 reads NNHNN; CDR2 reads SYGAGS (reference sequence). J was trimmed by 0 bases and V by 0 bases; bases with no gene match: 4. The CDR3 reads CASGDAQGASSYEQYF. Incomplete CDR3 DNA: TGTGCCAGCGGTGATGCACAGGGGGCGAGCTCCTAT.

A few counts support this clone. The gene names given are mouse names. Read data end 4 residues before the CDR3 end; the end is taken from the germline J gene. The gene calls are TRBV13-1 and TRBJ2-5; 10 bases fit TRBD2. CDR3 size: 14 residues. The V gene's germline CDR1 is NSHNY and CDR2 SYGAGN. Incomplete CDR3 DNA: TGTGCCAGCAGTCCTGACTGGGGGGTTGAC. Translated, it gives CASSPDWGVD. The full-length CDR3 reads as CASSPDWGVDTQYF.

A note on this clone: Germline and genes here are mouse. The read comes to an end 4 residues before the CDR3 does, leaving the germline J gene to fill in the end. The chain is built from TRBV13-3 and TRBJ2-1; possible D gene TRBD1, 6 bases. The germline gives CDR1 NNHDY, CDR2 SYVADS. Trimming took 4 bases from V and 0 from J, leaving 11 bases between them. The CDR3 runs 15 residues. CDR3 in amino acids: CASSPDSYNYAEQFF. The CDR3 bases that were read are TGTGCCAGCAGTCCGGACAGTTATAACTATGCT.

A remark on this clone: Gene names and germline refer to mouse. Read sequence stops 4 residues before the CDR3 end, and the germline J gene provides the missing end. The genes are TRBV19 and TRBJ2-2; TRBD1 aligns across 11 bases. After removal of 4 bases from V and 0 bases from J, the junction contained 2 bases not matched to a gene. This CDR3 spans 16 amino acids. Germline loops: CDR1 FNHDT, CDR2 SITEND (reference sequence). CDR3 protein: CASSRDRGANTGQLYF. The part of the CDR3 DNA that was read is TGTGCCAGCAGTCGGGACAGGGGGGCAAACACCGGG. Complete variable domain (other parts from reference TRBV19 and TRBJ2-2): GGIITQTPKFLIGQEGQKLTLKCQQNFNHDTMYWYRQDSGKGLRLIYYSITENDLQKGDLSEGYDASREKKSSFSLTVTSAQKNEMAVFLCASSRDRGANTGQLYFGEGSKLTVL.